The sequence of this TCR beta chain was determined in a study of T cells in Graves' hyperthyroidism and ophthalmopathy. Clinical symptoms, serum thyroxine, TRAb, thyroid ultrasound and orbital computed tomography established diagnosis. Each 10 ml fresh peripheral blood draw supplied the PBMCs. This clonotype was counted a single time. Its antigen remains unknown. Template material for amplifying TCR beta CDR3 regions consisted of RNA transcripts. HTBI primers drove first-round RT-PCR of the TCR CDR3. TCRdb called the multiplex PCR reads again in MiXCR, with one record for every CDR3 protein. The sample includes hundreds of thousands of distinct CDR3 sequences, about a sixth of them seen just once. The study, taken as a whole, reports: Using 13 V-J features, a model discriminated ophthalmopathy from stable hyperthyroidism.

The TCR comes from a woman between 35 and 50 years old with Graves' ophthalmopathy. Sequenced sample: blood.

The CDR3 protein is CASSLVSSGAKNIQYF. CDR3 DNA: TGTGCCAGCAGCTTAGTCTCTAGCGGGGCCAAAAACATTCAGTACTTC. The chain recombines TRBV7-2 with TRBJ2-4, with 8 bases aligning to TRBD2. The trim removed 1 base at V and 1 base at J, leaving 3 bases unmatched. Germline V lookup: CDR1 SGHTA, CDR2 FQGNSA. This CDR3 contains 16 residues.